Shown below are 7 T cell receptor beta chains from a single sample sequenced in a study of tumor and adjacent non-tumor tissue in lung cancer. RNA was extracted from bulk tissue without any cell sorting. Three rounds of nested PCR, following a modified ARM-PCR protocol, produced the TCRbeta library. Using its own MiXCR run on the multiplex PCR reads, TCRdb lists one record per CDR3 protein. The sample contains about 110,000 distinct CDR3 sequences, over 70% of which appear only once. What was sequenced was lung tumor tissue. These receptors all stem from a man aged 65 to 85 with non-small cell lung cancer.

This clonotype was counted many times. The CDR3 nucleotides are TGTGCCAGCAGTTACTCGGCAGTCTCTGAAGCTTTCTTT. It codes for CASSYSAVSEAFF. This sequence joins TRBV6-5 and TRBJ1-1; D is ambiguous. Trimming took 0 bases from V and 6 from J, leaving 8 bases between them. Germline V lookup: CDR1 MNHEY, CDR2 SVGAGI. This CDR3 is built from 13 residues.

This sequence joins TRBV6-1 and TRBJ1-1; D not resolved. The CDR3 contains 15 residues. Germline V gene sequence: CDR1 MNHNS, CDR2 SASEGT. Trimming removed 6 bases from V and 3 bases from J, with 17 bases in between. Written as DNA, the CDR3 is TGTGCCAGCAGAGAACGAAGGAACCTGCACACTGAAGCTTTCTTT. It is translated as CASRERRNLHTEAFF.

With respect to this clonotype: At one of its ends the junction is not consistent with the germline gene, which may arise from a read error. The CDR3 DNA follows: TGTGGCAGCTGCCAATGGACCGAGCGCGAGCAGTGCTTC. Translating gives CGSCQWTEREQCF. This chain links TRBV11-2 with TRBJ2-7; D gene ambiguous. The CDR3 sequence is 13 residues long. Germline lookup yields CDR1 SGHAT and CDR2 FQNNGV.

Comment on this clonotype: Its ends do not fully match the called genes, so a read error is possible. The V call is TRBV6-5, the J call TRBJ2-7; D gene ambiguous. Germline V lookup: CDR1 MNHEY, CDR2 SVGAGI. The CDR3 is made up of 13 amino acids. Here the CDR3 reads CASSSPEVIEQCF. Here the CDR3 DNA reads TGTGCCAGCAGTTCACCCGAAGTCATCGAGCAGTGTTTC.

With respect to this clonotype: Compared with germline, one end of the junction differs, possibly owing to a read error. The chain is built from TRBV4-1 and TRBJ2-1; perhaps TRBD2 as D (5 bases). Germline V gene lookup returns CDR1 MGHRA and CDR2 YSYEKL. This CDR3 contains 13 residues. The CDR3, as DNA: TGCGCCAGCAGCTCTGGACTTTACAATGAGCAGTTATTC. Protein: CASSSGLYNEQLF.

The chain joins TRBV13 to TRBJ2-7; TRBD2 is a possible D gene (6 bases). CDR1 and CDR2 (germline): PRHDT, FYEKMQ (reference sequence). Trimming removed 9 bases from V and 5 bases from J, with 17 bases in between. CDR3 size: 13 residues. The CDR3 here is CARTLTTGDEQYF. The CDR3 nucleotides read TGTGCCAGAACCTTAACCACGGGGGACGAGCAGTACTTC.

This clonotype was seen only once. V gene TRBV6-5 combines with J gene TRBJ1-2; D possibly corresponds to TRBD1 (5 bases). Trimming took off 10 bases at V and 4 bases at J, with 19 bases between the two ends. CDR3 size: 14 residues. The germline gives CDR1 MNHEY, CDR2 SVGAGI. The CDR3 nucleotides read TGTGCCATCTTTCAGGACATGGGAGGCTATGGCTACACCTTC. It specifies CAIFQDMGGYGYTF.